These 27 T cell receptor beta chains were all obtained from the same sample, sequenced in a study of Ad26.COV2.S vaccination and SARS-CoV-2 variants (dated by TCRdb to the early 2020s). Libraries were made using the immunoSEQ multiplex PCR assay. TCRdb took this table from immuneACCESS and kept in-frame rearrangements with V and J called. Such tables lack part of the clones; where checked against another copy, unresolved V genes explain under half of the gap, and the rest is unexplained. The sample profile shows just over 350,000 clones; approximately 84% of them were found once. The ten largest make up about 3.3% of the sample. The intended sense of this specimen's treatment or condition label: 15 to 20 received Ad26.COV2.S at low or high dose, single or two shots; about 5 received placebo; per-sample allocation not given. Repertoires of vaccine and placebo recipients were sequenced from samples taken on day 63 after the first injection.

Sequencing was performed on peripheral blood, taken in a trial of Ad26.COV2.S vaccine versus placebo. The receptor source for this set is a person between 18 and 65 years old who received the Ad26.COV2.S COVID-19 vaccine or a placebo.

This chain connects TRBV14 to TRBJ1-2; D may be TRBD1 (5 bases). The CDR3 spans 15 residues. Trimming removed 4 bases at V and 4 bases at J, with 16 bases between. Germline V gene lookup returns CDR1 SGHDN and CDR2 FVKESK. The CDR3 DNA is TGTGCCAGCAGCCCTCGGGTGGGACCCATCTATGGCTACACCTTC. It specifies CASSPRVGPIYGYTF.

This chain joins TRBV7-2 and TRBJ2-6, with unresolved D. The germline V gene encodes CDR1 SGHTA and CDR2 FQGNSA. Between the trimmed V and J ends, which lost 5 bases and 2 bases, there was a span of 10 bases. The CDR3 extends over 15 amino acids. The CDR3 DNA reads TGTGCCAGCAGCCTTAGCCGGGCTGGGGCCAACGTCCTGACTTTC. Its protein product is CASSLSRAGANVLTF.

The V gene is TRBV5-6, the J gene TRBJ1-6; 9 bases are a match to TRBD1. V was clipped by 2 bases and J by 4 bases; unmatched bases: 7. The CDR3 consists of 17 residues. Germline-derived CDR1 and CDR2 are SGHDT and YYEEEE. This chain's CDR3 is CASSLHLQGAYNSPLHF. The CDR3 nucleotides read TGTGCCAGCAGCTTACACCTACAGGGGGCGTATAATTCACCCCTCCACTTT.

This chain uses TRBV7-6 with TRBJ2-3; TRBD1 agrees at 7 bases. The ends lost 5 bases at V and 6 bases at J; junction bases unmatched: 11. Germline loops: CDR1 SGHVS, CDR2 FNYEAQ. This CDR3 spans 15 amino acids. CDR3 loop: CASSEGAEAADTQYF. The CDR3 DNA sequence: TGTGCCAGCAGCGAGGGGGCGGAGGCGGCCGATACGCAGTATTTT.

This chain's CDR3 is CATSDLRTSGRESSYNEQFF. The CDR3 DNA reads as TGTGCCACCAGTGACCTACGGACTAGCGGGAGAGAGAGCTCCTACAATGAGCAGTTCTTC. The chain combines TRBV24-1 with TRBJ2-1, with 13 positions matching TRBD2. The CDR3 sequence is 20 residues long. The trim removed 4 bases at V and 0 bases at J, leaving 11 bases unmatched. The V gene's germline CDR1 is KGHDR and CDR2 SFDVKD.

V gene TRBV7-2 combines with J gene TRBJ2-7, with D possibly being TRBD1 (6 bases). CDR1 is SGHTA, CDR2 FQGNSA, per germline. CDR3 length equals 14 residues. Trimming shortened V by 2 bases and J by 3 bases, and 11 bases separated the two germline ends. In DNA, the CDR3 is TGTGCCAGCAGCTTAAGGGGACAACGCTACGAGCAGTACTTC. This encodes CASSLRGQRYEQYF.

DNA for the CDR3: TGTGCCAGTAGTAATTGGAGTGCAACTAATGAAAAACTGTTTTTT. Translating gives CASSNWSATNEKLFF. The chain joins TRBV19 to TRBJ1-4; D is unresolved. The V end was cut by 4 bases, the J end by 0 bases, with 9 bases between. Germline-derived CDR1 and CDR2 are LNHDA and SQIVND (reference sequence). This CDR3 has 15 amino acids.

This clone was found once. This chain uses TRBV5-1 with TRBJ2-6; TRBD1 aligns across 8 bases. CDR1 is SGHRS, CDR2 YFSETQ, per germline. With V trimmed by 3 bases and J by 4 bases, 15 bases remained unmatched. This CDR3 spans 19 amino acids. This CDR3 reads CASSSFRTGSTSGANVLTF. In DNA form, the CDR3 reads TGCGCCAGCAGCTCATTTCGGACAGGGTCTACCTCCGGGGCCAACGTCCTGACTTTC.

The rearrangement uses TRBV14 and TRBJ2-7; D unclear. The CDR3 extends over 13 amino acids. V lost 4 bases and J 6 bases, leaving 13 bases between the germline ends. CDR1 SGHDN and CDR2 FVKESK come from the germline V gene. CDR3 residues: CASSLIGQAEQYF. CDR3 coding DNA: TGTGCCAGCAGCCTCATTGGGCAGGCCGAGCAGTACTTC.

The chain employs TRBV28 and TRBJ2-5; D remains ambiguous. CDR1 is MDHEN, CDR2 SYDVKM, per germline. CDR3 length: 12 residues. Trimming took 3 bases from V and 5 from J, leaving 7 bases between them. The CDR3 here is CASSFLVETQYF. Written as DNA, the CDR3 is TGTGCCAGCAGTTTCCTAGTGGAGACCCAGTACTTC. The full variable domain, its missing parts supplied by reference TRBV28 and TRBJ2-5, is DVKVTQSSRYLVKRTGEKVFLECVQDMDHENMFWYRQDPGLGLRLIYFSYDVKMKEKGDIPEGYSVSREKKERFSLILESASTNQTSMYLCASSFLVETQYFGPGTRLLVL.

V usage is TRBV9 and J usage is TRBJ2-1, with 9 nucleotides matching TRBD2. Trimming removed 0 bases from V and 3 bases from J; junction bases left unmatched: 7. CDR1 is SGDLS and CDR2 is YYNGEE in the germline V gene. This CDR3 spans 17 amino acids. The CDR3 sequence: CASSVDELAGVYNEQFF. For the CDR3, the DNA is TGTGCCAGCAGCGTAGACGAGTTAGCGGGGGTCTACAATGAGCAGTTCTTC.

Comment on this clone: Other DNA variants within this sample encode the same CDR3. The CDR3 sequence: CASSPRTGGNTIYF. The CDR3 nucleotides read TGTGCCAGCAGTCCCCGGACAGGGGGAAACACCATATATTTT. The chain employs TRBV27 and TRBJ1-3; 8 bases are a match to TRBD1. V lost 5 bases, J lost 4 bases, and 4 bases stayed unmatched. The CDR3 covers 14 residues. Germline V CDR1 and CDR2: MNHEY, SMNVEV (reference sequence).

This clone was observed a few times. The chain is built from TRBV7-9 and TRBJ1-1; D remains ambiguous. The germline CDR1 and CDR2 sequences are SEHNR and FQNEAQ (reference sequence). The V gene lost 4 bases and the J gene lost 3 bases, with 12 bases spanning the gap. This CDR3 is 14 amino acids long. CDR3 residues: CASSSPPWDTEAFF. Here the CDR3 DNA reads TGTGCCAGCAGCTCACCTCCTTGGGACACTGAAGCTTTCTTT.

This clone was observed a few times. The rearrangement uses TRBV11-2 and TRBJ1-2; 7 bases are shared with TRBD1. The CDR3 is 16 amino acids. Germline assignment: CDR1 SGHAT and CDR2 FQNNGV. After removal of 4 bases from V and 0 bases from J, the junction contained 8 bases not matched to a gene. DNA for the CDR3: TGTGCCAGCAGCTCGATCCAGGGGACAGCTAACTATGGCTACACCTTC. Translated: CASSSIQGTANYGYTF.

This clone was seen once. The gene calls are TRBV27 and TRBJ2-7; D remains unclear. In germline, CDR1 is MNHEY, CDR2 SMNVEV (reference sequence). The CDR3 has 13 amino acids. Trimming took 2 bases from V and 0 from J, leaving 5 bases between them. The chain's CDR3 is CASSLHHSYEQYF. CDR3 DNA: TGTGCCAGCAGTTTACATCACTCCTACGAGCAGTACTTC.

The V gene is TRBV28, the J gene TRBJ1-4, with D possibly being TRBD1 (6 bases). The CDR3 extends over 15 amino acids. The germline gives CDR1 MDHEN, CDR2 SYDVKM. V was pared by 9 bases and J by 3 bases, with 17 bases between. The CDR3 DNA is TGTGCCAGTTCAGCGGGGGGGCAGGCTAATGAAAAACTGTTTTTT. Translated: CASSAGGQANEKLFF.

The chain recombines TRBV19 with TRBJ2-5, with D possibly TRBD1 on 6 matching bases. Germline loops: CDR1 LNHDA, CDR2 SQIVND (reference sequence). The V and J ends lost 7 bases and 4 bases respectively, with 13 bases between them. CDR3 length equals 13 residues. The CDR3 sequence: CASKLSGAETQYF. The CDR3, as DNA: TGTGCCAGTAAGCTTTCAGGGGCAGAGACCCAGTACTTC.

The CDR3 bases are TGTGCCAGCAGTAAACAAAGCGGGGTAAACTACGAGCAGTACTTC. Its translation is CASSKQSGVNYEQYF. The rearrangement uses TRBV6-4 and TRBJ2-7, with 7 bases lining up with TRBD2. The junction had 10 bases not matched to a gene; V was cut back by 5 bases and J by 3 bases. CDR1 and CDR2 from the germline V gene are MRHNA and SNTAGT. This CDR3 is built from 15 residues.

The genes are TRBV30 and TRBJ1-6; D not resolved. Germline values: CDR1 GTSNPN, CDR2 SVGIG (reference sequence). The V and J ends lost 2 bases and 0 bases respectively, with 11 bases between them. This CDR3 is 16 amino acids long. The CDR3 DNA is TGTGCCTGGAGTAGTTTGAGGCCCTCCTATAATTCACCCCTCCACTTT. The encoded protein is CAWSSLRPSYNSPLHF.

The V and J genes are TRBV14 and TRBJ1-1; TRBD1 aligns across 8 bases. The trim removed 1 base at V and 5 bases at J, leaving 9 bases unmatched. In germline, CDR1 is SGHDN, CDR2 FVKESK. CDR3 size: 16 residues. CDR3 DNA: TGTGCCAGCAGCCAAGGCCAGGGGGCGGGTGGGACTGAAGCTTTCTTT. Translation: CASSQGQGAGGTEAFF.

Written as DNA, the CDR3 is TGTGCCAGCAGTCAAGACAGGGGTAAGGATCAGCCCCAGCATTTT. It yields the protein CASSQDRGKDQPQHF. The V and J genes are TRBV5-4 and TRBJ1-5; 8 nucleotides line up with TRBD1. V lost 5 bases and J lost 5; bases outside the gene matches: 9. Looked up from germline, CDR1 is SGHNT and CDR2 is YYREEE (reference sequence). This CDR3 is 15 amino acids long.

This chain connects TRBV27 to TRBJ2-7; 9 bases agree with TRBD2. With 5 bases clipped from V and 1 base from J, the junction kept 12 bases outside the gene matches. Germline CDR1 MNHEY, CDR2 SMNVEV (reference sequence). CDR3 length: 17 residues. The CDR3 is CASSLTPGLAPSYEQYF. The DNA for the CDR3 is TGTGCCAGCAGTCTAACGCCCGGACTAGCGCCTTCCTACGAGCAGTACTTC.

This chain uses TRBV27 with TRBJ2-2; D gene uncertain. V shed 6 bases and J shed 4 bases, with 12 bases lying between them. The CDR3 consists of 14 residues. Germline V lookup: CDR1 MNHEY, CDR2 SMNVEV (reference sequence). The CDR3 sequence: CASRVGSFTGELFF. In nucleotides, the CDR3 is TGTGCCAGCAGGGTCGGTAGCTTCACCGGGGAGCTGTTTTTT.

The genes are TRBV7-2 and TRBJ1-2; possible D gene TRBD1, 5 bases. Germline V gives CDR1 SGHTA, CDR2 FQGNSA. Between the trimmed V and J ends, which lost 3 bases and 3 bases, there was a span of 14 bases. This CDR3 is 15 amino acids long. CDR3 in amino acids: CASSLGGGEHYGYTF. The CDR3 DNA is TGTGCCAGCAGCTTGGGGGGTGGGGAACACTATGGCTACACCTTC.

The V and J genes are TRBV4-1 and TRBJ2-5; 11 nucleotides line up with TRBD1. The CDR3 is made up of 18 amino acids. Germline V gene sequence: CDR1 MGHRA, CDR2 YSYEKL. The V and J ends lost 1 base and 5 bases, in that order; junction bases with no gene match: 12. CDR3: CASSQAPSRTGGRETQYF. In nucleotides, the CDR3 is TGCGCCAGCAGCCAAGCCCCCTCCCGGACAGGGGGCAGGGAGACCCAGTACTTC.

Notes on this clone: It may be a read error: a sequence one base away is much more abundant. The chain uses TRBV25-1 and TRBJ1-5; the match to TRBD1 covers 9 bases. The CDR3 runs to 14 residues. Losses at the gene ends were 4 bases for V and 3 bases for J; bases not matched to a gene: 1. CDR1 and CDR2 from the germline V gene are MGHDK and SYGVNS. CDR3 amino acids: CASSGTGDNQPQHF. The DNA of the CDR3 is TGTGCCAGCAGTGGGACAGGGGACAATCAGCCCCAGCATTTT.

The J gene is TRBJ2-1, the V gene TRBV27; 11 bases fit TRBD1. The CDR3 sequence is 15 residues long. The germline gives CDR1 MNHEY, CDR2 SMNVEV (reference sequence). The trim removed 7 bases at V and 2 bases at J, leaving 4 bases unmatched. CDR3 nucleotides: TGTGCCAGCAACCCGGGACAGGGGGCCTACAATGAGCAGTTCTTC. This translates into CASNPGQGAYNEQFF.